A selection of T cell receptor beta chains follows, all from one sample in a study of blood T cell repertoires in COVID-19. The repertoire was sequenced with immunoSEQ multiplex PCR; TCRdb's copy has only in-frame clones and lacks some. The sample has about 240,000 clones; around 90% are singletons. Material for sequencing was PBMCs or T cells enriched from blood (not recorded which). Receptors were obtained from a woman aged 25-40 years with acute COVID-19. Both conserved end residues are part of each CDR3. A D gene is named only where the DNA matches it firmly. Some rows mark clone size as missing; the rest say once, few, many or name a class of expanded clone.

j_gene,d_gene,abundance,v_gene,len,CDR3aa,CDR3nt
TRBJ2-1,NA,NA,TRBV12-5,17,CASGLVPTAGVYNEQFF,TGTGCTAGTGGTTTGGTACCGACCGCAGGGGTGTACAATGAGCAGTTCTTC
TRBJ2-1,TRBD2,NA,TRBV19,15,CASSIEASGANEQFF,TGTGCCAGTAGTATAGAAGCTAGCGGGGCCAATGAGCAGTTCTTC
TRBJ1-1,NA,NA,TRBV27,14,CASSEQSMNTEAFF,TGTGCCAGCAGCGAACAGAGCATGAACACTGAAGCTTTCTTT
TRBJ1-6,NA,NA,TRBV27,15,CASSLGLPHNSPLHF,TGTGCCAGCAGTTTGGGACTGCCTCATAATTCACCCCTCCACTTT
TRBJ1-1,TRBD1,once,TRBV7-9,14,CASSSGTGRVEAFF,TGTGCCAGCAGCTCCGGGACAGGGCGAGTTGAAGCTTTCTTT
TRBJ2-2,NA,NA,TRBV5-5,13,CASSFHRGGELFF,TGTGCCAGCAGCTTTCATAGGGGCGGGGAGCTGTTTTTT
TRBJ2-7,NA,NA,TRBV20-1,12,CSASPREDEQYF,TGCAGTGCTAGTCCCAGGGAGGACGAGCAGTACTTC
TRBJ1-2,TRBD1,NA,TRBV5-1,17,CASSLTASQPRGYGYTF,TGCGCCAGCAGCCTGACAGCCTCCCAGCCCAGGGGGTATGGCTACACCTTC
TRBJ1-2,NA,few,TRBV7-2,15,CASSLVGALIYGYTF,TGTGCCAGCAGCTTAGTGGGGGCGCTAATCTATGGCTACACCTTC
TRBJ1-1,NA,NA,TRBV19,16,CASSILPRQTASEAFF,TGTGCCAGTAGTATCCTTCCTCGACAGACCGCTTCTGAAGCTTTCTTT
TRBJ2-1,TRBD2,NA,TRBV3-1/TRBV3-2,15,CASSQVLSGGVEQFF,TGTGCCAGCAGCCAAGTTCTTAGCGGGGGAGTTGAGCAGTTCTTC
TRBJ2-7,TRBD1,few,TRBV4-2,16,CASSLTTGGAEYEQYF,TGTGCCAGCAGCCTCACGACAGGGGGCGCAGAGTACGAGCAGTACTTC
TRBJ1-4,NA,NA,TRBV7-8,16,CATSLSKGRTNEKLFF,TGTGCCACCTCATTGTCAAAGGGGCGAACTAATGAAAAACTGTTTTTT
TRBJ1-4,NA,once,TRBV13,12,CASSFSNEKLFF,TGTGCCAGCAGCTTCTCTAATGAAAAACTGTTTTTT
TRBJ1-2,TRBD1,once,TRBV13,14,CASSLSWDSYGYTF,TGTGCCAGCAGCTTATCTTGGGACAGCTATGGCTACACCTTC
TRBJ1-6,TRBD1,NA,TRBV5-1,14,CASRPTGAGSPLHF,TGCGCCAGCAGGCCCACAGGGGCGGGTTCACCCCTCCACTTT
TRBJ2-3,NA,NA,TRBV19,15,CASSGGTESTDTQYF,TGTGCCAGTAGTGGGGGGACGGAGAGCACAGATACGCAGTATTTT
TRBJ1-1,TRBD1,NA,TRBV18,15,CASSAGTGLNTEAFF,TGTGCCAGCTCCGCCGGGACAGGTCTGAACACTGAAGCTTTCTTT
TRBJ2-2,NA,few,TRBV7-9,13,CASSPTMTGELFF,TGTGCCAGCAGCCCCACAATGACCGGGGAGCTGTTTTTT
TRBJ2-7,NA,few,TRBV4-1,14,CASSQIGTSYEQYF,TGCGCCAGCAGCCAGATAGGGACTTCCTACGAGCAGTACTTC